The following is a TCR beta chain sequence with its context. V was cut by 0 bases and J by 1 base, with 15 bases left in between. This CDR3 is 17 amino acids long. CDR1 SGHTA and CDR2 FQGNSA come from the germline V gene. Only in-frame clones appear in the TCRdb table, and some are missing; sequencing was by immunoSEQ multiplex PCR. The sample has 94,000 or so clones; 65% to 85% are singletons. This entry belongs to a study of control samples from healthy donors and cancer patients. This chain uses TRBV7-2 with TRBJ1-1; D ambiguous. The receptor's source is a man aged 65-85 years with lung cancer. The sequencing input was PBMCs. The chain's CDR3 is CASSLARGVGKNTEAFF. For the CDR3, the DNA is TGTGCCAGCAGCTTAGCCCGCGGGGTGGGGAAGAACACTGAAGCTTTCTTT.